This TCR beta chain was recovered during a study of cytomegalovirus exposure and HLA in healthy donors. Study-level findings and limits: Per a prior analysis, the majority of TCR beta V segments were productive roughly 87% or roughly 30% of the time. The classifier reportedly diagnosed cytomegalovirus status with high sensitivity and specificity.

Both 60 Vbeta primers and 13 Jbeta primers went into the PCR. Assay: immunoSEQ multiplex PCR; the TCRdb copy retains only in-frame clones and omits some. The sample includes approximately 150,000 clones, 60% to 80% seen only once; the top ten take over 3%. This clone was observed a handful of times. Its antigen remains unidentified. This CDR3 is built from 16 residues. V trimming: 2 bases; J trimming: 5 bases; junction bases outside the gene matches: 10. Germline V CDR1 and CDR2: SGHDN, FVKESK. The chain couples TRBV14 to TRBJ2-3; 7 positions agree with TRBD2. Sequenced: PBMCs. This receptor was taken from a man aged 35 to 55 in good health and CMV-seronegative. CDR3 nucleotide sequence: TGTGCCAGCAGCCAATTGGGCGCGGGGGTGCAAGATACGCAGTATTTT. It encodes CASSQLGAGVQDTQYF.